Reported below is one TCR beta chain. Its antigen is unidentified. Universal primer sites and UMIs were introduced during 5'RACE template-switching synthesis of TCR cDNA. TCRdb re-analysed the 5' RACE reads in MiXCR, keeping a single row per CDR3 protein. The data hold fewer than 500,000 distinct CDR3 sequences, with roughly 20% observed a single time. The germline V gene has CDR1 MGHRA and CDR2 YSYEKL. This CDR3 comprises 16 residues. The V end was cut by 1 base, the J end by 4 bases, with 13 bases between. The sample comes from a study of T cells after yellow fever vaccination. Study outcomes and limitations: Booster sampling recovered most clones from primary vaccination (approximately 96% CD4, roughly 86% CD8).

The material sequenced was PBMCs, taken before the yellow fever booster vaccination. This chain links TRBV4-1 with TRBJ1-4; D unresolved. This receptor was obtained from a man in his late teens or twenties who received the YFV17D yellow fever vaccine. DNA of the CDR3: TGCGCCAGCAGCCAAGGGTTCCAGGTTCTTAATGAAAAACTGTTTTTT. It codes for CASSQGFQVLNEKLFF.